This T cell receptor beta chain was sequenced in a study of T cell responses to AZD1222 COVID-19 vaccine. The repertoire was sequenced with immunoSEQ multiplex PCR; TCRdb's copy has only in-frame clones and lacks some. The table records some 120,000 clones, 87% of them present only once. This clone appeared a few times. V gave up 4 bases and J gave up 2 bases, with 6 bases separating them. Germline CDR1 MNHEY, CDR2 SVGEGT. This CDR3 region has 13 residues. This rearrangement joins TRBV6-2 or TRBV6-3 to TRBJ2-1; no firm D call. Sample: peripheral blood, taken on day 0 of AZD1222 vaccination. This clonotype originated in an adult in good health. CDR3 sequence reads: CASSFMAYNEQFF. CDR3 DNA: TGTGCCAGCAGTTTCATGGCCTACAATGAGCAGTTCTTC.